The 3 T cell receptor beta chains given below trace back to one sample, sequenced in a study of T cells in Graves' hyperthyroidism and ophthalmopathy. Authors of the study amplified TCR beta CDR3 regions from RNA transcripts. The TCR CDR3 first-round RT-PCR relied on the HTBI primer set. Each CDR3 protein is one row after TCRdb ran MiXCR on the multiplex PCR reads. The sample has about 360,000 distinct CDR3 sequences; less than 15% are singletons. The sample consisted of blood. The receptors originated from a woman between 18 and 29 years old with Graves' hyperthyroidism.

This clonotype was seen at least ten times. The CDR3 coding sequence is TGTGCCAGCAGCAGGTGGAACTATGGCTACACCTTC. It is translated as CASSRWNYGYTF. The rearrangement joins TRBV7-2 to TRBJ1-2; D is unclear. The length of the CDR3 is 12 residues. V gave up 5 bases and J gave up 2 bases, with 6 bases separating them. Germline assignment: CDR1 SGHTA and CDR2 FQGNSA.

The chain links TRBV19 to TRBJ1-2, with unresolved D. V dropped 7 bases and J dropped 6 bases, with 9 bases sitting between them. Per the germline V gene, CDR1 is LNHDA and CDR2 is SQIVND (reference sequence). This CDR3 has 11 residues. This CDR3 is CASKREDGYTF. For the CDR3, the DNA is TGTGCCAGTAAGCGTGAGGATGGCTACACCTTC.

This clonotype was seen only a few times. This sequence joins TRBV4-1 and TRBJ2-2; possibly TRBD2 for D (6 bases). Germline CDR1 MGHRA, CDR2 YSYEKL. V was shortened by 9 bases and J by 5 bases, with 19 bases between the two germline ends. The CDR3 length is 15 residues. Written as DNA, the CDR3 is TGCGCCAGTGCCCTATGGGGGGAAGGGACCGGGGAGCTGTTTTTT. As protein: CASALWGEGTGELFF.